These T cell receptor beta chains were read from a single sample in a study of blood T cell repertoires in COVID-19. Method: immunoSEQ multiplex PCR; TCRdb's copy keeps in-frame clones and lacks some. The sample has some 130,000 clones, around 86% seen once; the top ten hold about an eighth. Sequenced material: peripheral blood. Receptors were obtained from a woman aged 65 to 85 with COVID-19, enrolled during active disease. Each CDR3 is given with its conserved first and last residue. A D gene is named only where the DNA matches it firmly. Expanded clones are given a class, and other clones once, few, many or no size at all.

>TRBJ1-3|TRBD1|TRBV19|-
CASSDDFDRGGNTIYF
TGTGCCAGTAGCGACGACTTCGACAGGGGGGGAAACACCATATATTTT
>TRBJ1-5|TRBD1|TRBV19|few
CASSSGQGRNQPQHF
TGTGCCAGTAGCTCTGGACAGGGACGGAATCAGCCCCAGCATTTT
>TRBJ1-1|-|TRBV12-3/TRBV12-4|-
CASSLIGRTEAFF
TGTGCCAGCAGTTTAATTGGGCGCACTGAAGCTTTCTTT
>TRBJ1-1|-|TRBV28|-
CASSLSRVGNTEAFF
TGTGCCAGCAGTTTAAGCAGGGTGGGGAACACTGAAGCTTTCTTT
>TRBJ1-1|TRBD1|TRBV6-4|-
CASSDSGGTGMAFF
TGTGCCAGCAGTGACTCGGGGGGGACAGGGATGGCTTTCTTT
>TRBJ1-6|TRBD1|TRBV7-9|-
CASSPTAGRDSNSPLHF
TGTGCCAGCAGCCCGACGGCGGGACGGGACAGTAATTCACCCCTCCACTTT
>TRBJ2-4|TRBD1|TRBV2|-
CASSEGQQGVAKNIQYF
TGTGCCAGCAGTGAAGGACAACAGGGGGTAGCCAAAAACATTCAGTACTTC
>TRBJ1-3|TRBD1|TRBV13|-
CASSSETRDRGNTIYF
TGTGCCAGCAGCTCTGAAACCCGGGACAGAGGAAACACCATATATTTT
>TRBJ2-2|-|TRBV5-1|-
CASSLATDTGELFF
TGCGCCAGCAGCTTGGCGACAGACACCGGGGAGCTGTTTTTT
>TRBJ1-5|-|TRBV7-2|-
CASSPRQSANQPQHF
TGTGCCAGCAGCCCGAGGCAGTCGGCCAATCAGCCCCAGCATTTT
>TRBJ1-2|-|TRBV2|-
CASSYEQAPNYGYTF
TGTGCCAGCAGTTACGAACAGGCCCCTAACTATGGCTACACCTTC
>TRBJ1-5|-|TRBV27|-
CASSLAGGSNQPQHF
TGTGCCAGCAGTTTGGCGGGGGGAAGCAATCAGCCCCAGCATTTT
>TRBJ1-3|-|TRBV5-4|-
CASSHSGGRVENTIYF
TGTGCCAGCAGCCACAGTGGAGGGCGCGTTGAAAACACCATATATTTT